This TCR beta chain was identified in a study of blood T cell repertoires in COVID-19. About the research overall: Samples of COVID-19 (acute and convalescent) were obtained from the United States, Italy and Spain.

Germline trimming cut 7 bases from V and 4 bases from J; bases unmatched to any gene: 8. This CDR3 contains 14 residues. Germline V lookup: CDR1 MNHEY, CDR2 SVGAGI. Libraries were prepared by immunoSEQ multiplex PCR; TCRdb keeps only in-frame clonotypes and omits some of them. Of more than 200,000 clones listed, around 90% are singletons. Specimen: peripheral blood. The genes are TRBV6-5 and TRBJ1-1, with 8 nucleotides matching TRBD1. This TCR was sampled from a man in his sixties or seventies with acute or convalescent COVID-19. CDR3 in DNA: TGTGCCAGCAAACCCGACAGGGGAGGCACTGAAGCTTTCTTT. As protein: CASKPDRGGTEAFF.